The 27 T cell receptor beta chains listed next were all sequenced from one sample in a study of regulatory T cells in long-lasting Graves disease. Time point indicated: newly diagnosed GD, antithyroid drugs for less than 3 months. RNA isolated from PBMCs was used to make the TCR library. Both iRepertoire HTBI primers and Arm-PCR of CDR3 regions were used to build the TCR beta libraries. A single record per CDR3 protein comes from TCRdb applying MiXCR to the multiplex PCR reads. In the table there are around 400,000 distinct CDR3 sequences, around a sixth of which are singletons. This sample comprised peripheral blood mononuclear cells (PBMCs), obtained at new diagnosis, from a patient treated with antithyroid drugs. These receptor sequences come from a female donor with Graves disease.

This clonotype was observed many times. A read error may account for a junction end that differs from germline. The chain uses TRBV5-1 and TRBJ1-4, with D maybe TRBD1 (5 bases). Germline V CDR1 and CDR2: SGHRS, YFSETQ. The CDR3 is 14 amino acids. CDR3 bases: TGTGCCAGCAGCTTAGAGAGGGGAGAGGAAAAACTGTTTTTT. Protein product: CASSLERGEEKLFF. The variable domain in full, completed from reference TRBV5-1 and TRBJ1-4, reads KAGVTQTPRYLIKTRGQQVTLSCSPISGHRSVSWYQQTPGQGLQFLFEYFSETQRNKGNFPGRFSGRQFSNSRSEMNVSTLELGDSALYLCASSLERGEEKLFFGSGTQLSVL.

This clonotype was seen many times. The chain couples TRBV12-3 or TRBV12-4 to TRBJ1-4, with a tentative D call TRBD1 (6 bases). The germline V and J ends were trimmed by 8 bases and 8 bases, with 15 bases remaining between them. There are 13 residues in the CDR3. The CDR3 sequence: CASQRGLGEKLFF. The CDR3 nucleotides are TGTGCCAGCCAACGGGGGCTTGGGGAAAAACTGTTTTTT.

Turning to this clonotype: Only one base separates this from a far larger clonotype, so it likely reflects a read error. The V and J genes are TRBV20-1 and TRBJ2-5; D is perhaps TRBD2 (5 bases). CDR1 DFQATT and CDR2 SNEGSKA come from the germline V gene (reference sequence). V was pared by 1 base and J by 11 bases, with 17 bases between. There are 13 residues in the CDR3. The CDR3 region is CSARVHPRGEQYF. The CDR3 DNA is TGCAGTGCTAGAGTACATCCTCGGGGTGAGCAGTACTTC.

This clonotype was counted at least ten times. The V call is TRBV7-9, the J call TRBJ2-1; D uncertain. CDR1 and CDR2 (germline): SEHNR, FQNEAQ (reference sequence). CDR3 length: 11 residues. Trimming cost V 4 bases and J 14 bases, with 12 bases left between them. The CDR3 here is CASSSDEVKFF. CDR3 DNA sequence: TGTGCCAGCAGCTCGGACGAGGTGAAGTTCTTC.

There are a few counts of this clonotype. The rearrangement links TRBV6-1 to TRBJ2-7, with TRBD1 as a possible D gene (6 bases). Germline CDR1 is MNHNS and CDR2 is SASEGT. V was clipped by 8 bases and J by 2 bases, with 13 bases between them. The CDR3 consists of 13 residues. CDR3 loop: CASARDTAYEQYF. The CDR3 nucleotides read TGTGCCAGCGCCCGGGACACCGCCTACGAGCAGTACTTC.

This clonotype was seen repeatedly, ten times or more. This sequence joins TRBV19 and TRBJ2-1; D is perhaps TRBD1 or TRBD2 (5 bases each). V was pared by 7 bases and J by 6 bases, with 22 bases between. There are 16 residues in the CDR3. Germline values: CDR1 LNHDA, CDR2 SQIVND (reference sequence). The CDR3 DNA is TGTGCCAGTAAGGATACTTTCCAGGGAGTTGGCAATGAGCAGTTCTTC. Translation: CASKDTFQGVGNEQFF.

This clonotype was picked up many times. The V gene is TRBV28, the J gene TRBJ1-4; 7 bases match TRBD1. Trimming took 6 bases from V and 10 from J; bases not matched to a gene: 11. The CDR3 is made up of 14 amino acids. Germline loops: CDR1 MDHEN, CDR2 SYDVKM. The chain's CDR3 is CASRPGQAMAKLFF. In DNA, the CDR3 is TGTGCCAGCAGACCAGGACAGGCGATGGCAAAACTGTTTTTT.

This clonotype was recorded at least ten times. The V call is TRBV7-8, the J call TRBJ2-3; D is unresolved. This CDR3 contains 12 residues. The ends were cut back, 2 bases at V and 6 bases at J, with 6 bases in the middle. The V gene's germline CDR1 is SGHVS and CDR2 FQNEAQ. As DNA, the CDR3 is TGTGCCAGCAGCTTAAGGATTGATACGCAGTATTTT. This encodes CASSLRIDTQYF.

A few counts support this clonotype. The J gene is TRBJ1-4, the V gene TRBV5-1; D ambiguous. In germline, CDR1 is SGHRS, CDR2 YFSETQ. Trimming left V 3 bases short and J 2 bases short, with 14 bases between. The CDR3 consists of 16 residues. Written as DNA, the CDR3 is TGCGCCAGCAGCTCTTCCGGGAGATTGACTAATGAAAAACTGTTTTTT. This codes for CASSSSGRLTNEKLFF.

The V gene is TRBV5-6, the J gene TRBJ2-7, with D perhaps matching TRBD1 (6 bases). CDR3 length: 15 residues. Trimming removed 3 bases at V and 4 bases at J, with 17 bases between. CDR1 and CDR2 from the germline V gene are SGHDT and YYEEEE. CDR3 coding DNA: TGTGCCAGCAGCTACTCCCCGGACAGCTCATACGAGCAGTACTTC. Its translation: CASSYSPDSSYEQYF.

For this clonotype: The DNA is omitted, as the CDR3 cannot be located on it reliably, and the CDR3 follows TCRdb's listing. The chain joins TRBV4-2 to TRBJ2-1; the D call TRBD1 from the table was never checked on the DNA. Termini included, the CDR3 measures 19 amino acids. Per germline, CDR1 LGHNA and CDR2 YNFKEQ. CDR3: CASSQDPFGPGAAYNEQFF.

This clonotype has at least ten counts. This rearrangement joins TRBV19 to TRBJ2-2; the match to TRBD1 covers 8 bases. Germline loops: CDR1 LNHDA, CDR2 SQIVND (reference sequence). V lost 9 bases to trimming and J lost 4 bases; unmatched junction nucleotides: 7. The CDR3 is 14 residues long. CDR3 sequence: CASSGQGLTGELFF. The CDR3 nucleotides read TGTGCCAGCAGCGGACAGGGCCTCACCGGGGAGCTGTTTTTT.

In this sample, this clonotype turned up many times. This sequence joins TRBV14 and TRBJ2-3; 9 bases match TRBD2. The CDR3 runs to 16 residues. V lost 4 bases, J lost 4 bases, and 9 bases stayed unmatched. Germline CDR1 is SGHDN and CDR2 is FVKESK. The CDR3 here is CASSPFSGSDADTQYF. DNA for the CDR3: TGTGCCAGCAGCCCATTTAGCGGGAGTGATGCAGATACGCAGTATTTT.

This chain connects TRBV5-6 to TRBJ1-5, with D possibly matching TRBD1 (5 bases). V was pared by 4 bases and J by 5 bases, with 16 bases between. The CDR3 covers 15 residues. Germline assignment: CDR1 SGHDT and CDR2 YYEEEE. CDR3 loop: CASSVSGVGDQPQHF. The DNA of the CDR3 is TGTGCCAGCAGCGTTAGTGGTGTAGGGGATCAGCCCCAGCATTTT.

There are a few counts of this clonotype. The CDR3 loop reads CASSLTSGRGREQFF. In DNA form, the CDR3 reads TGTGCCAGCAGCTTGACTAGCGGGAGGGGCCGAGAGCAGTTCTTC. The J gene is TRBJ2-1, the V gene TRBV7-2, with TRBD2 matching 14 bases. Losses at the gene ends were 3 bases for V and 10 bases for J; bases not matched to a gene: 5. Germline V CDR1 and CDR2: SGHTA, FQGNSA. The CDR3 totals 15 residues.

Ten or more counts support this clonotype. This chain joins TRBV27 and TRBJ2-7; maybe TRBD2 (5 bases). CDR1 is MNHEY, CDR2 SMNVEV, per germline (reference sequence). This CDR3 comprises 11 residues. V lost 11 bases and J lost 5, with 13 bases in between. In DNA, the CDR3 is TGTGCCGTACTAGGTTCAGACGAGCAGTACTTC. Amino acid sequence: CAVLGSDEQYF.

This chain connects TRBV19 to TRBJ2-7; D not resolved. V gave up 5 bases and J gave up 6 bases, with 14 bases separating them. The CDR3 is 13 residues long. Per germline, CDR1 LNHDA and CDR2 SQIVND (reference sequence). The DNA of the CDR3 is TGTGCCAGTAGTCAATCAGCAGACCCCGAGCAGTACTTC. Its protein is CASSQSADPEQYF. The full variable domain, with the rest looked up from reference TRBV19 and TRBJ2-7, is DGGITQSPKYLFRKEGQNVTLSCEQNLNHDAMYWYRQDPGQGLRLIYYSQIVNDFQKGDIAEGYSVSREKKESFPLTVTSAQKNPTAFYLCASSQSADPEQYFGPGTRLTVT.

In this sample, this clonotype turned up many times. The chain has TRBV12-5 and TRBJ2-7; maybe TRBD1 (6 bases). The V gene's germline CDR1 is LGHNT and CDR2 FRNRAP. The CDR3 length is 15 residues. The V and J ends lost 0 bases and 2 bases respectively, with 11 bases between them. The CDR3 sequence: CASGLVSTGTYEQYF. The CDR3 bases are TGTGCTAGTGGTTTGGTCTCAACAGGGACCTACGAGCAGTACTTC.

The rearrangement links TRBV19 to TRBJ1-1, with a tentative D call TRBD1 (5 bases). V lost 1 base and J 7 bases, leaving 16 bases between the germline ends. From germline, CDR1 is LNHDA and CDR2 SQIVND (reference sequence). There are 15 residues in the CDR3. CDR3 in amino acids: CASSIVPAGGFEAFF. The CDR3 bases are TGTGCCAGTAGTATAGTCCCGGCTGGGGGATTTGAAGCTTTCTTT.

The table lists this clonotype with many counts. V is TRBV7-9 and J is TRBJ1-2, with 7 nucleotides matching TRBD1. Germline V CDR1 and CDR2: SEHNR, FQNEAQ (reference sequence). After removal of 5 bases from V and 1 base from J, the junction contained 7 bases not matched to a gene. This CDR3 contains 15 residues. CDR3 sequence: CASSTSTGINYGYTF. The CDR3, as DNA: TGTGCCAGCAGCACCTCGACAGGGATTAACTATGGCTACACCTTC. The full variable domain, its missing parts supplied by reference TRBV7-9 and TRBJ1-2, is DTGVSQNPRHKITKRGQNVTFRCDPISEHNRLYWYRQTLGQGPEFLTYFQNEAQLEKSRLLSDRFSAERPKGSFSTLEIQRTEQGDSAMYLCASSTSTGINYGYTFGSGTRLTVV.

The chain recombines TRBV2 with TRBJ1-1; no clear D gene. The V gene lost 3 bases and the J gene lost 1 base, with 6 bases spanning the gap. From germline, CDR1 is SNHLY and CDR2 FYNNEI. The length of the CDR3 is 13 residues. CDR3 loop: CASSEPPNTEAFF. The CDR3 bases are TGTGCCAGCAGTGAGCCCCCGAACACTGAAGCTTTCTTT.

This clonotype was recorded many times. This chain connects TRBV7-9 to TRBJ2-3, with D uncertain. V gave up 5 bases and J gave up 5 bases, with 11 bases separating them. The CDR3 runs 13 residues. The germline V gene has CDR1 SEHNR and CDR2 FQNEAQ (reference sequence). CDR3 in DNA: TGTGCCAGCAGCCACCCCTCCCGAGATACGCAGTATTTT. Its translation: CASSHPSRDTQYF. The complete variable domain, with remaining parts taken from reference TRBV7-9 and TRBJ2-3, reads DTGVSQNPRHKITKRGQNVTFRCDPISEHNRLYWYRQTLGQGPEFLTYFQNEAQLEKSRLLSDRFSAERPKGSFSTLEIQRTEQGDSAMYLCASSHPSRDTQYFGPGTRLTVL.

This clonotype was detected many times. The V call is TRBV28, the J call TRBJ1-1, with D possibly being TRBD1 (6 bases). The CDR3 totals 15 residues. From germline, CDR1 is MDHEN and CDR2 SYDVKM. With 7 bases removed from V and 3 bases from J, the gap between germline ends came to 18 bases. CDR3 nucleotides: TGTGCCAGCACGCATAGGGGGGGGTGGGACACTGAAGCTTTCTTT. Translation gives CASTHRGGWDTEAFF.

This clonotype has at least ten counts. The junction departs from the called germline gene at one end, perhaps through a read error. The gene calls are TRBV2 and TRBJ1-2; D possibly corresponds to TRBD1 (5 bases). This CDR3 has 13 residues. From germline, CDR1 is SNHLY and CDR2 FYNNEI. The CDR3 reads CASREGQDYGYTF. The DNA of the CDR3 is TGTGCCAGCAGGGAAGGACAAGACTATGGCTACACCTTC.

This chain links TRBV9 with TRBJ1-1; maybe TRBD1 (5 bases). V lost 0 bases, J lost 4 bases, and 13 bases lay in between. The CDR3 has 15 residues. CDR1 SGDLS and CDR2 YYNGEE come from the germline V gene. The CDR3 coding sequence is TGTGCCAGCAGCGTAGGGCCTTCCGGGGGCACTGAAGCTTTCTTT. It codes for CASSVGPSGGTEAFF.

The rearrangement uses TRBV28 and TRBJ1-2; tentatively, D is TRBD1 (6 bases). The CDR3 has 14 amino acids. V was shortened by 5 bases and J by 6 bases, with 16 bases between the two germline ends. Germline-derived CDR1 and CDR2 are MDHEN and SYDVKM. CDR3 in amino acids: CASSLGGGPNGYTF. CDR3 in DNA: TGTGCCAGCAGTCTGGGGGGGGGGCCCAATGGCTACACCTTC.

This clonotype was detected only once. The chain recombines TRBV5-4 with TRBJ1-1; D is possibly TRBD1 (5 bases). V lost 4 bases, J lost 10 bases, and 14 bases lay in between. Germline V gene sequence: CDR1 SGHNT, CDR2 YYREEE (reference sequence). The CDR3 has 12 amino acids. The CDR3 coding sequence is TGTGCCAGCAGCCAGGGATCCGGGGGAGCTTTCTTT. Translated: CASSQGSGGAFF.